This passage covers 12 T cell receptor beta chains from one sample sequenced in a study of T cells after yellow fever vaccination. TCRdb reprocessed the 5' RACE reads with MiXCR, giving one entry per CDR3 protein. The sample consists of 510,000 or so distinct CDR3 sequences, roughly 21% of them appearing once. The source was PBMCs, collected 15 days after the yellow fever booster vaccination. The receptors here all came from a young man who received the YFV17D yellow fever vaccine.

This clonotype has a handful of counts. J is TRBJ1-1 and V is TRBV5-1; D possibly corresponds to TRBD1 (5 bases). Germline V gene sequence: CDR1 SGHRS, CDR2 YFSETQ. V lost 5 bases to trimming and J lost 2 bases, with 10 bases between them. This CDR3 is built from 13 residues. CDR3 sequence: CASSTRENTEAFF. CDR3 sequence (DNA): TGCGCCAGCAGTACCAGGGAAAACACTGAAGCTTTCTTT.

The J gene is TRBJ2-2, the V gene TRBV10-3; 7 bases fit TRBD1. This CDR3 has 14 residues. The V gene end was trimmed by 10 bases and the J gene end by 1 base; junction bases not matched to a gene: 6. Germline loops: CDR1 ENHRY, CDR2 SYGVKD. DNA for the CDR3: TGTGCCACCCTGGGACAGCAGAACACCGGGGAGCTGTTTTTT. Residues: CATLGQQNTGELFF.

In its sample, this clonotype was seen many times. The V gene is TRBV12-3 or TRBV12-4, the J gene TRBJ2-4, with no clear D. This CDR3 is built from 14 residues. Trimming pared 1 base from V and 2 bases from J, leaving 6 bases between. The CDR3 region is CASSLESTKNIQYF. In DNA, the CDR3 is TGTGCCAGCAGTTTAGAGTCCACCAAAAACATTCAGTACTTC.

The chain is built from TRBV15 and TRBJ2-3; tentatively, D is TRBD2 (6 bases). V lost 3 bases and J lost 3, with 16 bases in between. The CDR3 contains 16 residues. CDR1 LNHNV and CDR2 YYDKDF come from the germline V gene (reference sequence). CDR3 residues: CATSRPRDLSTDTQYF. CDR3 coding DNA: TGTGCCACCAGCAGGCCGCGGGATCTCAGTACAGATACGCAGTATTTT. Full variable domain (rest looked up from reference TRBV15 and TRBJ2-3): DAMVIQNPRYQVTQFGKPVTLSCSQTLNHNVMYWYQQKSSQAPKLLFHYYDKDFNNEADTPDNFQSRRPNTSFCFLDIRSPGLGDTAMYLCATSRPRDLSTDTQYFGPGTRLTVL.

This chain joins TRBV7-2 and TRBJ2-1; D possibly uses TRBD1 or TRBD2 (5 bases each). Trimming stripped 5 bases from V and 3 bases from J, with 17 bases between. Germline V lookup: CDR1 SGHTA, CDR2 FQGNSA. This CDR3 spans 16 amino acids. In DNA, the CDR3 is TGTGCCAGCAGCCCAAACCCGGGACGGTACTACAATGAGCAGTTCTTC. Protein product: CASSPNPGRYYNEQFF.

In its sample, this clonotype was seen a few times. The chain is built from TRBV10-3 and TRBJ1-1; no clear D gene. V was shortened by 4 bases and J by 8 bases, with 14 bases between the two germline ends. The CDR3 is made up of 13 amino acids. Germline V gene lookup returns CDR1 ENHRY and CDR2 SYGVKD. CDR3 protein: CAISGGGRNEAFF. The DNA of the CDR3 is TGTGCCATCAGTGGTGGCGGACGCAACGAAGCTTTCTTT.

V is TRBV4-2 and J is TRBJ2-1; 9 nucleotides line up with TRBD2. Germline V gene data show CDR1 as LGHNA and CDR2 as YNFKEQ. Losses at the gene ends were 0 bases for V and 9 bases for J; bases not matched to a gene: 9. CDR3 length: 16 residues. CDR3 in amino acids: CASSQEREGRGFEQFF. The CDR3 DNA reads TGTGCCAGCAGCCAAGAGCGGGAGGGCCGAGGGTTTGAGCAGTTCTTC.

This clonotype was counted between two and nine times. The chain joins TRBV12-3 or TRBV12-4 to TRBJ2-3; TRBD1 matches at 9 bases. The V and J ends lost 4 bases and 5 bases, in that order; junction bases with no gene match: 7. This CDR3 contains 15 residues. The CDR3 coding sequence is TGTGCCAGCAGTTCTGGGACAGGGCAAGGAGATACGCAGTATTTT. As protein: CASSSGTGQGDTQYF.

CDR3 residues: CASSSGTGIEQYF. The CDR3 DNA reads as TGCGCCAGCAGCTCCGGGACAGGGATTGAGCAGTACTTC. This chain joins TRBV5-1 and TRBJ2-7, with TRBD1 matching 9 bases. The length of the CDR3 is 13 residues. The V segment lost 3 bases and the J segment 7 bases; nucleotides outside the gene matches: 5. Per the germline V gene, CDR1 is SGHRS and CDR2 is YFSETQ.

The chain is built from TRBV12-3 or TRBV12-4 and TRBJ1-1; tentative D call: TRBD1 (5 bases). The V and J ends lost 6 bases and 3 bases respectively, with 17 bases between them. CDR3 length: 15 residues. This CDR3 is CASSPNGGSHTEAFF. The CDR3 DNA sequence: TGTGCCAGCAGCCCGAACGGGGGTTCTCACACTGAAGCTTTCTTT.

This clonotype came up a few times. This chain links TRBV12-3 or TRBV12-4 with TRBJ2-3, with TRBD2 matching 8 bases. The junction had 17 bases not matched to a gene; V was cut back by 4 bases and J by 8 bases. CDR3 length: 17 residues. Here the CDR3 reads CASSSLTTSGRRVTQYF. CDR3 sequence (DNA): TGTGCCAGCAGTTCCCTTACAACGAGCGGGAGACGAGTTACGCAGTATTTT.

This chain joins TRBV20-1 and TRBJ2-1; tentatively, D is TRBD2 (6 bases). The V gene lost 5 bases and the J gene lost 6 bases, with 23 bases spanning the gap. Germline V gene data show CDR1 as DFQATT and CDR2 as SNEGSKA (reference sequence). The length of the CDR3 is 16 residues. The CDR3 nucleotides are TGCAGTGCTTCCCACTCCGCGGGGCGGCCGAGCAATGAGCAGTTCTTC. Encoded protein: CSASHSAGRPSNEQFF.